This T cell receptor beta chain was found in a study of radiotherapy plus CTLA-4 blockade in lung cancer listed by TCRdb under 2018. About the full investigation: Objective responses were observed in approximately 17% of enrolled patients, and disease control was achieved in less than 40%.

This clone has only one observation. This receptor's antigen is unknown. No much larger clonotype is one base removed from it; base qualities were not supplied. General study outcomes and caveats: After treatment with radiotherapy and ipilimumab, TCR clones that came from tumors expanded in the peripheral blood. The strongest predictors of response, as reported, were early dynamic changes in blood T cell clones along with a rise in serum interferon-beta after radiation.

Library prep was done by the immunoSEQ multiplex PCR assay. Sourced from immuneACCESS, this table was stored by TCRdb with only in-frame sequences that have V and J called. A share of the clones is absent; for the studies checked, an unresolved V gene accounts for under half, and the remainder has no known explanation. The sample has 81,000 or so clones on record, approximately 86% of them singletons. The top ten constitute 0.87% of the sample. Focal radiation therapy combined with CTLA-4 blockade (ipilimumab) was tested in patients with chemo-refractory metastatic non-small-cell lung cancer. The CDR3 spans 13 residues, from the cysteine through the phenylalanine. Solely the CDR3 DNA is kept, with 39 bases framed from the first base. V and J are truncated by 0 bases and 2 bases respectively, leaving an intervening sequence of 4 bases. CDR1 MNHEY and CDR2 SMNVEV are derived from the germline V gene (reference sequence).

The sample was peripheral blood, taken from a patient treated with radiotherapy plus ipilimumab. The receptor comes from a human donor with non-small cell lung cancer who had stable disease on radiotherapy plus ipilimumab. The rearrangement joined TRBV27 to TRBJ1-2; no confident D gene assignment can be made. The CDR3 has the sequence CASSLSSNYGYTF. The DNA sequence is given as TGTGCCAGCAGTTTATCCAGCAACTATGGCTACACCTTC.